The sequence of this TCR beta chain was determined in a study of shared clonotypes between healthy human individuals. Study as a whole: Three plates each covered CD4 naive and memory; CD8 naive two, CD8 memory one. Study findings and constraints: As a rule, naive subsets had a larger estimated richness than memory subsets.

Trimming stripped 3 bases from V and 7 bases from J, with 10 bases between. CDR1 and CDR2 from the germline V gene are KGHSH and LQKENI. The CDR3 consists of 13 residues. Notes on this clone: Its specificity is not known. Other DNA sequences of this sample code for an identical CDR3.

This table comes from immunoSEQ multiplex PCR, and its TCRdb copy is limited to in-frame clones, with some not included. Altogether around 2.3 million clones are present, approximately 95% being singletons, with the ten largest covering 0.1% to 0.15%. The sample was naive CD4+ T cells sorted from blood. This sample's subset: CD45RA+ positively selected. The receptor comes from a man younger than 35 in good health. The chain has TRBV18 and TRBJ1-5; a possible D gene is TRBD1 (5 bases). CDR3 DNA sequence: TGTGCCAGCTCACCCGGGGGTGAGCAGCCCCAGCATTTT. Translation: CASSPGGEQPQHF. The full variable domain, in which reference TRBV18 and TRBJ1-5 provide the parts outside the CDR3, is NAGVMQNPRHLVRRRGQEARLRCSPMKGHSHVYWYRQLPEEGLKFMVYLQKENIIDESGMPKERFSAEFPKEGPSILRIQQVVRGDSAAYFCASSPGGEQPQHFGDGTRLSIL.